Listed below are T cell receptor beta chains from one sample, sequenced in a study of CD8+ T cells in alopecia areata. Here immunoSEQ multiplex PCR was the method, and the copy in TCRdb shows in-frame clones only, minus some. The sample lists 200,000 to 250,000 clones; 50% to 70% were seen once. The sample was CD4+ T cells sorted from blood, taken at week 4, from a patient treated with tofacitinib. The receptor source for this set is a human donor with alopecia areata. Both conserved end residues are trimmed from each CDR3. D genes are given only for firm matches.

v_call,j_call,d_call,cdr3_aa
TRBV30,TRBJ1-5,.,AWSVQGDNQPQH
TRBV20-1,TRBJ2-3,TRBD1,SALQGDTQY
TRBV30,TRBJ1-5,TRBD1,AWSEGAGQPQH
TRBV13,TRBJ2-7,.,ASSLGLSSSYEQY
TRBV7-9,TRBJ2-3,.,ASSYRETTDTQY
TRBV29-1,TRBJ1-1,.,SVVLGPEAF
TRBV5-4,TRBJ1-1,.,ASSLDPGSLTEAF
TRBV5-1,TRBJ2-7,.,ASSQQGGEQY
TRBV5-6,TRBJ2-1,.,ASRRLFNEQF
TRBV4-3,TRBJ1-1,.,ASSQEARGNTEAF
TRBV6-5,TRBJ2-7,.,ASSSTQGYEQY
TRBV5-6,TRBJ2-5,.,ASSFSGTMGETQY
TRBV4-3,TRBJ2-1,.,ASSLERAGEQF
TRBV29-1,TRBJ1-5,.,SVTLTGQVNQPQH
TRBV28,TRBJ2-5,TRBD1,ASSLPKGTGQETQY
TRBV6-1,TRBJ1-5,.,ASRWEETENQPQH
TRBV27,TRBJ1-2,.,ASSPRGRGVYGYT
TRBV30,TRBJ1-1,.,AWRETGRNTEAF
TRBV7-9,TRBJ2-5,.,ASSLAGGETQY
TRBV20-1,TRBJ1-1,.,SAYTIGEAF
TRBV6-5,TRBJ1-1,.,ASSPEVNTEAF
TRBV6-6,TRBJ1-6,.,AISESRGYNSPLH
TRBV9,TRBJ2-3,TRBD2,ASSRGVESTQY
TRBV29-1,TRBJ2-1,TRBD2,SVEVAGGSSYNEQF
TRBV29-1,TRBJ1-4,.,SVSNGGEKLF
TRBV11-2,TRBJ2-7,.,ASSLSDEQY